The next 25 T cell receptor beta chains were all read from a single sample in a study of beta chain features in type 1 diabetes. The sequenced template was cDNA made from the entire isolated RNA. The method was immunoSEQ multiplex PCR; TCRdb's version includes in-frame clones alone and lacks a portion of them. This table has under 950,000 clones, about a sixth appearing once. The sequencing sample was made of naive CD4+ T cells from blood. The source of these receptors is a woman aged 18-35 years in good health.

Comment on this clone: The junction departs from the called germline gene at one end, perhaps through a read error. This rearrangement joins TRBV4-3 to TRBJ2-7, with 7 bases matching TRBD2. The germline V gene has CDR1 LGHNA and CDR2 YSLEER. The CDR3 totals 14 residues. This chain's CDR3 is CASSQILLADERYF. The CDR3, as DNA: TGCGCCAGCAGCCAAATCCTCCTAGCGGACGAGCGGTACTTC.

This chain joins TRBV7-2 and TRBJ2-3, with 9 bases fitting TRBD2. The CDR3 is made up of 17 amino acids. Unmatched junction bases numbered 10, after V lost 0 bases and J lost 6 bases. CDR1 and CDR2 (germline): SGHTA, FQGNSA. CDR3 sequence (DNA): TGTGCCAGCAGCTTAGCTTTGGCGGGAGGGCCTGGGGATACGCAGTATTTT. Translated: CASSLALAGGPGDTQYF.

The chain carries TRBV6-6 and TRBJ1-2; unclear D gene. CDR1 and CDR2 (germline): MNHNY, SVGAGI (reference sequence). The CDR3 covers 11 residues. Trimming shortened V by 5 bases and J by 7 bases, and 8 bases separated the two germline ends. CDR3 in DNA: TGTGCCAGCAGTCCGATCGGTGGCTACACCTTC. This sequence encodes CASSPIGGYTF.

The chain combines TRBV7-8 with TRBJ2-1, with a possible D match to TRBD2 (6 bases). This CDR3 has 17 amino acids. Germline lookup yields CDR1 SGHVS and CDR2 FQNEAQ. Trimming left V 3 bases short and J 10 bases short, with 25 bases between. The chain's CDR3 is CASSFPRGRDWSVEQFF. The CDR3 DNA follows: TGTGCCAGCAGCTTTCCCCGAGGCCGGGACTGGAGCGTGGAGCAGTTCTTC.

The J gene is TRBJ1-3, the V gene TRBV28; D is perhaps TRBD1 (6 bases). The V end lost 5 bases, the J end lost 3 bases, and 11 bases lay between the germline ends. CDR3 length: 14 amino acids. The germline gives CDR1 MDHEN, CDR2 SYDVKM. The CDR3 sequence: CASSPRGFGNTIYF. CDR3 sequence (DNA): TGTGCCAGCAGTCCTAGGGGGTTTGGAAACACCATATATTTT.

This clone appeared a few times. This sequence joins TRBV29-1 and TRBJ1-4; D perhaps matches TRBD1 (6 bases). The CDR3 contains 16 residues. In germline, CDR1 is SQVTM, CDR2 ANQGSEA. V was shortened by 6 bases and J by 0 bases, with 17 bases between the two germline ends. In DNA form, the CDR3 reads TGCAGCGTGGCTAAACGGACAGCTGCAACTAATGAAAAACTGTTTTTT. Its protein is CSVAKRTAATNEKLFF.

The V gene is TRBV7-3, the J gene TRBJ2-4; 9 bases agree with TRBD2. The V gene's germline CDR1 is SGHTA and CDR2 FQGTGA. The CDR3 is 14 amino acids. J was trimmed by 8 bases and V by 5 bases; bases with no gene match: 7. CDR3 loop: CASSRTGGRDIQYF. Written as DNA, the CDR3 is TGTGCCAGCAGCCGTACGGGCGGGAGGGACATTCAGTACTTC.

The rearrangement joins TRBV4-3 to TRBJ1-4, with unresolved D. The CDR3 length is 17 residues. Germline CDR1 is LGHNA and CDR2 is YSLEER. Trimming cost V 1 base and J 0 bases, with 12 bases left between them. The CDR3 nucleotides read TGCGCCAGCAGCCAAGTTTTTAGCGCAGCAACTAATGAAAAACTGTTTTTT. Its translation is CASSQVFSAATNEKLFF.

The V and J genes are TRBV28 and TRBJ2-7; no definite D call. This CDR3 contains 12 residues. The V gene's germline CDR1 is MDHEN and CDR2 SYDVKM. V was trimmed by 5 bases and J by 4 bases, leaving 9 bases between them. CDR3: CASSRGIYEQYF. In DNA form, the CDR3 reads TGTGCCAGCAGTCGCGGAATATACGAGCAGTACTTC.

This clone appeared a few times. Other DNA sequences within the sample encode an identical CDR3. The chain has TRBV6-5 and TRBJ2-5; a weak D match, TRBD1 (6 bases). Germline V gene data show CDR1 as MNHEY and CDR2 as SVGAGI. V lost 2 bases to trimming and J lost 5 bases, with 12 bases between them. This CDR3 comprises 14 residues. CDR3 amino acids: CASSYRRGGETQYF. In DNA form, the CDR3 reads TGTGCCAGCAGTTACCGCAGGGGTGGTGAGACCCAGTACTTC.

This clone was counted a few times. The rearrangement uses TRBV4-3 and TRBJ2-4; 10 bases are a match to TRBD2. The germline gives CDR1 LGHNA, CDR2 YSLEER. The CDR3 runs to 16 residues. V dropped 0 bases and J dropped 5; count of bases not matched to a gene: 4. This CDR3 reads CASSQEPSGRQNIQYF. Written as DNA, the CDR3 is TGCGCCAGCAGCCAAGAGCCTAGCGGGAGACAAAACATTCAGTACTTC.

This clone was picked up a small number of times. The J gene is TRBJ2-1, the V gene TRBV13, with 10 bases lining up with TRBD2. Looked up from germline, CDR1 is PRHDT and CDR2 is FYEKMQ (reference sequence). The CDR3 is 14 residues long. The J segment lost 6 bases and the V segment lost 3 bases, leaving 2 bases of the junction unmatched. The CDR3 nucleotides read TGTGCCAGCAGCTTCTCTAGCGGGAGCAATGAGCAGTTCTTC. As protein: CASSFSSGSNEQFF. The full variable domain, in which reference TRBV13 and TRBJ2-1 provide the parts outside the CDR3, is AAGVIQSPRHLIKEKRETATLKCYPIPRHDTVYWYQQGPGQDPQFLISFYEKMQSDKGSIPDRFSAQQFSDYHSELNMSSLELGDSALYFCASSFSSGSNEQFFGPGTRLTVL.

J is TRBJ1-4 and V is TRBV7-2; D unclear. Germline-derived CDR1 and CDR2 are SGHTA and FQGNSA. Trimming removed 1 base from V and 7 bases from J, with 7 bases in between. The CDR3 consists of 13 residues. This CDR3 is CASSLGSIEKLFF. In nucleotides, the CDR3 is TGTGCCAGCAGCTTAGGATCCATTGAAAAACTGTTTTTT.

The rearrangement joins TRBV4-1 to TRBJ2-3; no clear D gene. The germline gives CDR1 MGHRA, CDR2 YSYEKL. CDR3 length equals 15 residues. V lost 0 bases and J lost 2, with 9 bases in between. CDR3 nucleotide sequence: TGCGCCAGCAGCCAAGAAACCCTGTTCACAGATACGCAGTATTTT. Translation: CASSQETLFTDTQYF.

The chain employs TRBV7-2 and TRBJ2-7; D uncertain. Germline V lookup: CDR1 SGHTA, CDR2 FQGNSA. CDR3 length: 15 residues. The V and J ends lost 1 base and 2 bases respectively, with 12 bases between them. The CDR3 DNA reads TGTGCCAGCAGCTTAGTGGCTGGAACCCCCTACGAGCAGTACTTC. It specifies CASSLVAGTPYEQYF. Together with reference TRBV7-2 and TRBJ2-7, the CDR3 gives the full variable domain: GAGVSQSPSNKVTEKGKDVELRCDPISGHTALYWYRQSLGQGLEFLIYFQGNSAPDKSGLPSDRFSAERTGGSVSTLTIQRTQQEDSAVYLCASSLVAGTPYEQYFGPGTRLTVT.

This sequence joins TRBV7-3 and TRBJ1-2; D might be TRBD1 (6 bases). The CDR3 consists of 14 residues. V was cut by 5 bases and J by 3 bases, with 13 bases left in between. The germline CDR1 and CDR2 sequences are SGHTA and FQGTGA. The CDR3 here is CASSEQGIDYGYTF. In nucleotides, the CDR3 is TGTGCCAGCAGCGAACAGGGTATAGACTATGGCTACACCTTC. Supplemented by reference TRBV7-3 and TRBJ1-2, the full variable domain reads GAGVSQTPSNKVTEKGKYVELRCDPISGHTALYWYRQSLGQGPEFLIYFQGTGAADDSGLPNDRFFAVRPEGSVSTLKIQRTERGDSAVYLCASSEQGIDYGYTFGSGTRLTVV.

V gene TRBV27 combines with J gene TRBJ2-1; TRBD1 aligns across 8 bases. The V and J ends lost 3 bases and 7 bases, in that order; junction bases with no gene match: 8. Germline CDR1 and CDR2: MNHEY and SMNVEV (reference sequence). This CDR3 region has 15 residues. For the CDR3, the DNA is TGTGCCAGCAGTTTCAGGGGGCCGGGCAGAAATGAGCAGTTCTTC. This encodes CASSFRGPGRNEQFF.

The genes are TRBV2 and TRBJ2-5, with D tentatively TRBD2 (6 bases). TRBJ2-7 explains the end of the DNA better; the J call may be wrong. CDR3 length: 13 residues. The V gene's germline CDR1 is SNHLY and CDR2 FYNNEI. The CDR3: CASSASAWGEQYF. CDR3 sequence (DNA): TGTGCCAGCAGTGCTAGCGCTTGGGGCGAGCAGTACTTC.

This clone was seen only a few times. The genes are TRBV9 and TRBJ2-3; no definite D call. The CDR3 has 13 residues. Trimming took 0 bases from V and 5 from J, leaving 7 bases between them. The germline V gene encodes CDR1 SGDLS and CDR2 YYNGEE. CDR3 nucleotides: TGTGCCAGCAGCGTAGATGTGGGAGATACGCAGTATTTT. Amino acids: CASSVDVGDTQYF.

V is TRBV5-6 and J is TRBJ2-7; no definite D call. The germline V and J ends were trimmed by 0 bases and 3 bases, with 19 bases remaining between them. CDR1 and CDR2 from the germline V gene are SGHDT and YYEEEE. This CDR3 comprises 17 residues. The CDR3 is CASSLVQTGWEYYEQYF. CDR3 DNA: TGTGCCAGCAGCTTGGTTCAGACGGGCTGGGAATACTACGAGCAGTACTTC.

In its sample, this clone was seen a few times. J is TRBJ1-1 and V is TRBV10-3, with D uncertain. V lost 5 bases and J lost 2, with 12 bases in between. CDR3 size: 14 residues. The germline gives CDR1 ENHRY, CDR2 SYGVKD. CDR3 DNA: TGTGCCATCAGTCCCCGGGAACTAAACACTGAAGCTTTCTTT. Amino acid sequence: CAISPRELNTEAFF.

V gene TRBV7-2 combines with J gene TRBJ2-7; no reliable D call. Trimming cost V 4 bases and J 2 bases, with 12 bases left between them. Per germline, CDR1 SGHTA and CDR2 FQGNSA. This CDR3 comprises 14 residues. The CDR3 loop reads CASSSRARPYEQYF. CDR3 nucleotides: TGTGCCAGCAGCTCCCGGGCCCGACCCTACGAGCAGTACTTC.

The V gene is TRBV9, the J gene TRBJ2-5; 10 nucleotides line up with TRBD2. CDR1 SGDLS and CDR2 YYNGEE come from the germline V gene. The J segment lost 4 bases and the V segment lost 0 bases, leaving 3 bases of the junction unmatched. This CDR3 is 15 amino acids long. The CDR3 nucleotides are TGTGCCAGCAGCGTAGGCTCTAGCGGGAGAGAGACCCAGTACTTC. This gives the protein CASSVGSSGRETQYF.

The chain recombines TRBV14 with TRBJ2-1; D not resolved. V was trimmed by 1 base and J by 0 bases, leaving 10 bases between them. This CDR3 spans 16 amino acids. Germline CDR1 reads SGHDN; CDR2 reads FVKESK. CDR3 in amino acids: CASSQVWPNSYNEQFF. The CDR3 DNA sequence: TGTGCCAGCAGCCAAGTGTGGCCGAACTCCTACAATGAGCAGTTCTTC.

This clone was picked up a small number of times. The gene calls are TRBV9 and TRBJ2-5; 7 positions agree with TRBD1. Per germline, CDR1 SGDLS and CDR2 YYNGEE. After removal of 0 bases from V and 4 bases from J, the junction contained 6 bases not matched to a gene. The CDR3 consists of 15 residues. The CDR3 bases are TGTGCCAGCAGCGTAGGCTACAGGGGCCCAGAGACCCAGTACTTC. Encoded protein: CASSVGYRGPETQYF. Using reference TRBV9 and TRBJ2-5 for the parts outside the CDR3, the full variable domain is DSGVTQTPKHLITATGQRVTLRCSPRSGDLSVYWYQQSLDQGLQFLIQYYNGEERAKGNILERFSAQQFPDLHSELNLSSLELGDSALYFCASSVGYRGPETQYFGPGTRLLVL.